This entry is about one T cell receptor (beta chain). Its specificity is not known. The data belong to a study of OX40 agonist ivuxolimab in advanced cancers. Study in general: Patients were infused with ivuxolimab every 2 weeks at 0.01 to 10 mg/kg. General study results and limits: Normalized expansion of T-cell clones was also low for some nonresponders.

The CDR3 sequence is 14 residues long. Per the germline V gene, CDR1 is MNHEY and CDR2 is SVGAGI. V was clipped by 6 bases and J by 4 bases, with 15 bases between them. TCRdb's table, derived via immunoSEQ multiplex PCR, lists solely in-frame clones and lacks some. The sample lists about 66,000 clones; approximately 90% were seen once. The specimen comprised CD4+ or CD8+ T cells sorted from blood, sampled in a trial of the OX40 agonist ivuxolimab. The chain is built from TRBV6-5 and TRBJ1-2, with D tentatively TRBD1 (5 bases). The clonotype was recovered from an adult with an advanced solid tumor such as melanoma, head and neck, liver or kidney cancer. The CDR3 sequence is CASSSNAGIYGYTF. The DNA for the CDR3 is TGTGCCAGCAGCAGTAACGCAGGGATCTATGGCTACACCTTC.